This T cell receptor beta chain appears in the sequencing data of a study of T cells after yellow fever vaccination. Study-wide results and limits: Some clonotypes, a small share, were shared between CD4 and CD8 compartments.

Germline lookup yields CDR1 SGHVS and CDR2 FNYEAQ. The trim removed 5 bases at V and 2 bases at J, leaving 11 bases unmatched. This CDR3 contains 18 residues. By 5'RACE template switching, TCR cDNA was produced, with a universal primer site and UMIs added in the process. TCRdb re-derived calls from the 5' RACE reads in MiXCR, one entry per CDR3 protein. This sample has approximately 580,000 distinct CDR3 sequences, with approximately 16% found just once. As concerns this clonotype: Its antigen is currently unknown.

The chain carries TRBV7-6 and TRBJ2-5; 13 bases line up with TRBD2. The source of this sequence is a man between 18 and 35 years old who received the YFV17D yellow fever vaccine. The sample consisted of PBMCs, taken 5 to 6 days after the first yellow fever vaccination. In nucleotides, the CDR3 is TGTGCCAGCAGCCCCGCGCAGGGACTAGCGGGGTTACAAGAGACCCAGTACTTC. Its translation: CASSPAQGLAGLQETQYF.